The text below deals with one T cell receptor beta chain. In the authors' workflow: Quantification of nucleated cells was approximated via reference gene primer amplification. Data came from immunoSEQ multiplex PCR; TCRdb stores just in-frame clones and leaves some out. The D gene and trimming were derived from the DNA, and the V and J assignments and clone size from that table. This table holds about 310,000 clones, approximately 87% found once. These data originate in a study of blood T cell repertoires in COVID-19. In germline, CDR1 is SEHNR, CDR2 FQNEAQ (reference sequence). The CDR3 is 14 residues long. Deletions cut 5 bases from V and 2 bases from J, with 13 bases between.

This sequence was found in a woman aged 45-65 years who had recovered from COVID-19. The V gene is TRBV7-9, the J gene TRBJ2-7; possible D gene TRBD1, 6 bases. The sequencing sample was made of peripheral blood. CDR3 bases: TGTGCCAGCAGCCCTTGGCAGGGGCCCTACGAGCAGTACTTC. It codes for CASSPWQGPYEQYF.